The TCR beta chain described here comes from a study of T cells in Graves' hyperthyroidism and ophthalmopathy. Amplification yielded TCR beta CDR3 regions, with RNA transcripts as the source. HTBI primers were used for first-round RT-PCR of the TCR CDR3. From the multiplex PCR reads, TCRdb called clonotypes with MiXCR, one entry per CDR3 protein. The sample holds around 520,000 distinct CDR3 sequences, around 14% seen once. CDR1 and CDR2 from the germline V gene are SGHNT and YYREEE (reference sequence). V lost 10 bases and J lost 2; bases outside the gene matches: 7. The CDR3 covers 15 residues. Note on this clonotype: Its antigen is still unknown.

Study results and caveats: Ophthalmopathy was identified by the model a median 6.5 months ahead of onset. In the analysis, a 13 V-J model separated ophthalmopathy from stable hyperthyroidism. Researchers found most expanded thyroid clonotypes above 0.001 in blood as well.

The chain carries TRBV5-4 and TRBJ2-3, with 13 bases lining up with TRBD2. The sequence was collected from a woman between 18 and 29 years old with Graves' hyperthyroidism. Sequenced material: blood. CDR3 bases: TGTGCCTTGACTAGCGGGAGGCTTTACACAGATACGCAGTATTTT. It codes for CALTSGRLYTDTQYF.